These T cell receptor beta chains were read from a single sample in a study of T-cell reconstitution after alpha-beta-depleted transplantation in children. One entry per CDR3 protein results from TCRdb running MiXCR on the PCR reads. The sample shows 600,000 or so distinct CDR3 sequences, 20% to 25% of them seen only once. Sequenced material: PBMCs, mostly from graft donor cells, taken 360 days after TCRalphabeta/CD19-depleted stem cell transplant. Source of these receptors: a boy less than two years old who had a stem cell transplant for acute myeloid leukemia, so the T cells may come from the graft donor. Each CDR3 is given with its conserved first and last residue. The order of the fields is D gene, J gene, V gene, clone size, CDR3 DNA, CDR3 protein. The D gene is left open where the match is weak. The size field is filled for only some rows; it gives once, few, many or a size class.

>TRBD1|TRBJ1-2|TRBV20-1|many
TGCAGTGCTAGACCCCCGACAGGGAGCTATGGCTACACCTTC
CSARPPTGSYGYTF
>TRBD2|TRBJ2-3|TRBV29-1|many
TGCAGCGTTGGACCCCCGGGGGGATCTAGCACAGATACGCAGTATTTT
CSVGPPGGSSTDTQYF
>-|TRBJ2-2|TRBV12-3/TRBV12-4|many
TGTGCCAGCAGTTCTACGTCAGGGGAGGAAACCGGGGAGCTGTTTTTT
CASSSTSGEETGELFF
>-|TRBJ1-4|TRBV7-2|-
TGTGCCAGCAGCTTGAACGTTGAGGGAGAACTGTTTTTT
CASSLNVEGELFF
>-|TRBJ1-2|TRBV4-2|-
TGTGCCAGCAGCCAAGGAAGGACAGTTGGGGACTATGGCTACACCTTC
CASSQGRTVGDYGYTF
>-|TRBJ2-6|TRBV7-2|many
TGTGCCAGCAGCTTAGTGCTAGCCATTCTCTCTGGGGCCAACGTCCTGACTTTC
CASSLVLAILSGANVLTF
>-|TRBJ2-2|TRBV7-2|-
TGTGCCAGCAGCCCCCGGTCCACCGGGGAGCTGTTTTTT
CASSPRSTGELFF
>TRBD2|TRBJ2-5|TRBV6-5|few
TGTGCCAGCAGTTACACTAGCGGGGGGTTAAAAGAGACCCAGTACTTC
CASSYTSGGLKETQYF
>-|TRBJ2-2|TRBV5-1|-
TGCGCCAGCAGCTTCAAATCAGGACAGAGATACACCGGGGAGCTGTTTTTT
CASSFKSGQRYTGELFF
>TRBD1|TRBJ1-5|TRBV19|many
TGTGCCAGTAGTATCATTATGAAGGACAGGGCTTGGGGGGTGCCCCAGCATTTT
CASSIIMKDRAWGVPQHF
>TRBD2|TRBJ2-3|TRBV5-1|few
TGCGCCAGCAGCTTCGTAGCGGGGGGGAGCACAGATACGCAGTATTTT
CASSFVAGGSTDTQYF
>-|TRBJ2-1|TRBV11-1|-
TGTGCCAGCAGCTTAGCTCGAATAGGGACTGAGGACAATGAGCAGTTCTTC
CASSLARIGTEDNEQFF
>TRBD1|TRBJ2-7|TRBV15|-
TGTGCCACCAGCAGAGATATTGGAGCAGGGGGCGAAGAGCAGTACTTC
CATSRDIGAGGEEQYF
>-|TRBJ2-5|TRBV4-1|many
TGCGCCAGCAGCCAAACGAGAGAGACCCAGTACTTC
CASSQTRETQYF
>-|TRBJ1-2|TRBV20-1|-
TGCAGTGCTAATCCACAGCATTGGGCTTATGGCTACACCTTC
CSANPQHWAYGYTF
>-|TRBJ2-5|TRBV20-1|many
TGCAGTGCTAGAGATGCCGGGCTTGAGACCCAGTACTTC
CSARDAGLETQYF
>-|TRBJ2-5|TRBV24-1|few
TGTGCCACCAGCGAGGAGGGTGAGACCCAGTACTTC
CATSEEGETQYF
>TRBD2|TRBJ2-4|TRBV11-2|many
TGTGCCAGCAGCACGAGCGGGGGGTTAAAAAACATTCAGTACTTC
CASSTSGGLKNIQYF
>-|TRBJ2-1|TRBV10-3|-
TGTGCCATCAGTGAGTACCCGGAGGCGCTAGCCTACAATGAGCAGTTCTTC
CAISEYPEALAYNEQFF
>TRBD1|TRBJ2-6|TRBV12-3/TRBV12-4|few
TGTGCCAGCAGTTTATGGACAGGGCCTAGATCTGGGGCCAACGTCCTGACTTTC
CASSLWTGPRSGANVLTF
>-|TRBJ2-7|TRBV6-6|-
TGTGCCAGCACAGGGGCAAAGTACGAGCAGTACTTC
CASTGAKYEQYF
>-|TRBJ1-2|TRBV15|-
TGTGCCACCAGCGTCGACGGGTATGGCTACACCTTC
CATSVDGYGYTF
>-|TRBJ1-1|TRBV12-3/TRBV12-4|-
TGTGCCAGCAGTCCAACATGGGGGGGGAACACTGAAGCTTTCTTT
CASSPTWGGNTEAFF
>-|TRBJ2-4|TRBV20-1|-
TGCAGTGCTGGCGGAATCTTAGCCAAAAACATTCAGTACTTC
CSAGGILAKNIQYF
>-|TRBJ2-4|TRBV20-1|many
TGCAGTGCTCCAGACGGGGACCTAGCCAAAAACATTCAGTACTTC
CSAPDGDLAKNIQYF
>TRBD2|TRBJ2-1|TRBV9|few
TGTGCCAGCAGCGTACCGACTAGCGGGGGCAACAATGAGCAGTTCTTC
CASSVPTSGGNNEQFF
>TRBD2|TRBJ2-3|TRBV7-2|many
TGTGCCAGCAGCACCCCGGGGGGGGCAGATACGCAGTATTTT
CASSTPGGADTQYF
>-|TRBJ1-1|TRBV20-1|few
TGCAGTGCCCAGACAGTGAACACTGAAGCTTTCTTT
CSAQTVNTEAFF
>TRBD2|TRBJ2-1|TRBV5-1|-
TGCGCCATTCTATGCGGGGGTCAGAATGAGCAGTTCTTC
CAILCGGQNEQFF
>TRBD2|TRBJ2-2|TRBV6-2/TRBV6-3|many
TGTGCCAGCAGTTATGAAGCGGGGGCCCCCTCTCCCGGGGAGCTGTTTTTT
CASSYEAGAPSPGELFF
>TRBD1|TRBJ2-2|TRBV7-2|many
TGTGCCAGCAGCTCCTGGACAGGGAGCGGGGAGCTGTTTTTT
CASSSWTGSGELFF
>-|TRBJ2-3|TRBV5-6|-
TGTGCCAGCAGCTCCCTCGCTGGGGATCGAGATACGCAGTATTTT
CASSSLAGDRDTQYF
>-|TRBJ2-1|TRBV9|many
TGTGCCAGCAGCGTAGCTTTGGATGAGCAGTTCTTC
CASSVALDEQFF
>-|TRBJ1-3|TRBV20-1|few
TGCAGTGCTAGATTCCAACGAGGCGAGACCATATATTTT
CSARFQRGETIYF
>-|TRBJ2-5|TRBV7-9|-
TGTGCCAGCCGCAGTGCTAGTCCAGCGGAGACCCAGTACTTC
CASRSASPAETQYF
>-|TRBJ2-5|TRBV7-9|many
TGTGCCACCCAGAAAGAGACCCAGTACTTC
CATQKETQYF
>TRBD1|TRBJ2-7|TRBV7-6|few
TGTGCCAGCAGCTCAGGACAGGGAATGCTCTACGAGCAGTACTTC
CASSSGQGMLYEQYF
>TRBD1|TRBJ2-5|TRBV29-1|many
TGCAGCGTTACTACAGGGGGCGAGTGGACCCAGTACTTC
CSVTTGGEWTQYF
>-|TRBJ1-5|TRBV20-1|many
TGCAGTGCTAGAGATTGGGCGGGCAATCAGCCCCAGCATTTT
CSARDWAGNQPQHF
>-|TRBJ2-1|TRBV5-1|-
TGCGCCAGCAGCTTGTTCAGTGACAATGAGCAGTTCTTC
CASSLFSDNEQFF
>-|TRBJ1-1|TRBV5-1|few
TGCGCCAGCAGCTTGGAACAGACAATGAACACTGAAGCTTTCTTT
CASSLEQTMNTEAFF
>-|TRBJ2-7|TRBV20-1|-
TGCAGTGCTAGTAACCGGGACAACCCCTACGAGCAGTACTTC
CSASNRDNPYEQYF
>-|TRBJ1-2|TRBV5-1|many
TGCGCCAGCAGCTCAAGGGGTATGGATGGCTACACCTTC
CASSSRGMDGYTF
>-|TRBJ2-2|TRBV5-1|few
TGCGCCAGCAGCTTGGTCGTGGTGAACACCGGGGAGCTGTTTTTT
CASSLVVVNTGELFF
>-|TRBJ2-3|TRBV7-2|-
TGTGCCAGCAGCTTAGATTGGGTTAAAGGCACAGATACGCAGTATTTT
CASSLDWVKGTDTQYF
>-|TRBJ2-1|TRBV10-1|-
TGCGCCAGCAGTGAGAGGGGTTCCTCCTACAATGAGCAGTTCTTC
CASSERGSSYNEQFF
>-|TRBJ1-5|TRBV7-9|-
TGTGCCAGCAGCCGGGAGGTCGATCAGCCCCAGCATTTT
CASSREVDQPQHF
>-|TRBJ2-1|TRBV12-3/TRBV12-4|few
TGTGCCAGCAGTCCCCTATTGAGCAGAGTACTGAACAATGAGCAGTTCTTC
CASSPLLSRVLNNEQFF
>-|TRBJ1-1|TRBV7-9|-
TGTGCCAGCAGCCCACCTAGGCGGGAGGAAGCTTTCTTT
CASSPPRREEAFF
>-|TRBJ2-5|TRBV12-3/TRBV12-4|many
TGTGCCAGCAGTTTTCACAGGGAAAAGACCCAGTACTTC
CASSFHREKTQYF
>-|TRBJ2-1|TRBV29-1|many
TGCAGCGTTGAAAGTCAGCACTCCTACAATGAGCAGTTCTTC
CSVESQHSYNEQFF